This T cell receptor beta chain was recorded in a study of OX40 agonist ivuxolimab in advanced cancers. Study-wide results and limits: Relative to CD4+ cells, CD8+ T cells on average had more expanded clones. Near-lowest levels of clonal expansion characterized partial responders at 0.1-3.0 mg/kg.

Produced via immunoSEQ multiplex PCR; TCRdb's table is partial and in-frame only. The data contain tens of thousands of clones, 80% to 95% of them singletons. Regarding this clone: Its antigen is as yet unknown.

The TCR comes from an adult with an advanced solid tumor such as melanoma, head and neck, liver or kidney cancer. Source: CD4+ or CD8+ T cells sorted from blood, taken in a trial of the OX40 agonist ivuxolimab.

The CDR3 coding sequence is TGTGCCAGCGGAATCAAACAGGGGGGTTACACTGAAGCTTTCTTT. Protein: CASGIKQGGYTEAFF. The chain carries TRBV13 and TRBJ1-1; TRBD1 aligns across 8 bases. This CDR3 has 15 residues. With V trimmed by 8 bases and J by 3 bases, 11 bases remained unmatched. Looked up from germline, CDR1 is PRHDT and CDR2 is FYEKMQ (reference sequence).